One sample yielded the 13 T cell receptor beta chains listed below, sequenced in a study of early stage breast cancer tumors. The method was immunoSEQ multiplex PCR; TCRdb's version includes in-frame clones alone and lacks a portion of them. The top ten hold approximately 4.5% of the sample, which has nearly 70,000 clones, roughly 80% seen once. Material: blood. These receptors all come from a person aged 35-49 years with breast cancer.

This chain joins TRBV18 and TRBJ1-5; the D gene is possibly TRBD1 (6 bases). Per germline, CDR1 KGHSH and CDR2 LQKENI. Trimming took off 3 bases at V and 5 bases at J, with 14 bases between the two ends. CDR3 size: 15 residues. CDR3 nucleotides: TGTGCCAGCTCACCCTTAACAGGGCCCTATCAGCCCCAGCATTTT. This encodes CASSPLTGPYQPQHF. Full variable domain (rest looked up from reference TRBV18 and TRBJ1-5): NAGVMQNPRHLVRRRGQEARLRCSPMKGHSHVYWYRQLPEEGLKFMVYLQKENIIDESGMPKERFSAEFPKEGPSILRIQQVVRGDSAAYFCASSPLTGPYQPQHFGDGTRLSIL.

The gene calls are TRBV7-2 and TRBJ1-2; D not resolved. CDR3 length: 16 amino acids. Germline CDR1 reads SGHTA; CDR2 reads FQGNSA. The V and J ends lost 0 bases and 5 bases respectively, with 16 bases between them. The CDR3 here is CASSLAMAYVAYGYTF. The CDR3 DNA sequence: TGTGCCAGCAGCTTAGCGATGGCTTACGTAGCTTATGGCTACACCTTC.

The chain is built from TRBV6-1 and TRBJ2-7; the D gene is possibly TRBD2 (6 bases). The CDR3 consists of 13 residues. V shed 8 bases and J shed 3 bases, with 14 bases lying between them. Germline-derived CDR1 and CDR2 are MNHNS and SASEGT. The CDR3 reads CASSRDSRYEQYF. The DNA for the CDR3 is TGTGCCAGCTCGAGGGACTCTCGCTACGAGCAGTACTTC.

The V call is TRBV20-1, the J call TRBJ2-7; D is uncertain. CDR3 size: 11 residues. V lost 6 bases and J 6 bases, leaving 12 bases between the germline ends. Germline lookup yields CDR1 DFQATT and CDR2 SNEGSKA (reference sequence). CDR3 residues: CSAPRPSEQYF. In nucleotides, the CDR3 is TGCAGTGCCCCTCGTCCAAGCGAGCAGTACTTC.

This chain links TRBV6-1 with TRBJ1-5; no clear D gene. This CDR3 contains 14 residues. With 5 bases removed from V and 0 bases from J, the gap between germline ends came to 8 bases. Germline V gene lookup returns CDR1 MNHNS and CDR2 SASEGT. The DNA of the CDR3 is TGTGCCAGCAGTCTGGAGATTAGCAATCAGCCCCAGCATTTT. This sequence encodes CASSLEISNQPQHF.

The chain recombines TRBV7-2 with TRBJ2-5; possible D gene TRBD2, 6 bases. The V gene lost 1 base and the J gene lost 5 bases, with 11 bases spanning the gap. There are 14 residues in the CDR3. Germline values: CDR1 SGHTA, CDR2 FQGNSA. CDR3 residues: CASSLGSSEETQYF. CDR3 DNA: TGTGCCAGCAGCTTAGGGTCTAGCGAGGAGACCCAGTACTTC.

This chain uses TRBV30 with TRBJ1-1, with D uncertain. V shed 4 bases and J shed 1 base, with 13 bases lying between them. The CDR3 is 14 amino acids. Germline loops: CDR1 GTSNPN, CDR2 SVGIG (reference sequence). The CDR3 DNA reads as TGTGCCTGGAACGGTGAGGAGGGGAACACTGAAGCTTTCTTT. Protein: CAWNGEEGNTEAFF.

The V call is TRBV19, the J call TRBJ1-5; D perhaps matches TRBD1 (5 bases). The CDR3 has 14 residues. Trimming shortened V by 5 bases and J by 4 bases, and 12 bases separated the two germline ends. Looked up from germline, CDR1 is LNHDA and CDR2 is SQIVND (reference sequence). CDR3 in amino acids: CASSVTGGNQPQHF. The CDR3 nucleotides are TGTGCCAGTAGTGTTACAGGAGGGAATCAGCCCCAGCATTTT.

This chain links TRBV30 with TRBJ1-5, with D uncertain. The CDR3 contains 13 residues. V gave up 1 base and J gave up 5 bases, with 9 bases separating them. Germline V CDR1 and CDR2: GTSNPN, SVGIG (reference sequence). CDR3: CAWSAKVDQPQHF. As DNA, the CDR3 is TGTGCCTGGAGTGCGAAAGTGGATCAGCCCCAGCATTTT. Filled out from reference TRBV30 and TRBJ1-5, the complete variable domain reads SQTIHQWPATLVQPVGSPLSLECTVEGTSNPNLYWYRQAAGRGLQLLFYSVGIGQISSEVPQNLSASRPQDRQFILSSKKLLLSDSGFYLCAWSAKVDQPQHFGDGTRLSIL.

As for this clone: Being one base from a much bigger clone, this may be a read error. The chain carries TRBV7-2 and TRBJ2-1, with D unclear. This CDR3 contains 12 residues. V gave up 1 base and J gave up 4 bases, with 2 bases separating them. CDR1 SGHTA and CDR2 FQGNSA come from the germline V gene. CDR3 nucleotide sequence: TGTGCCAGCAGCTTAGGGTACAATGAGCAGTTCTTC. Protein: CASSLGYNEQFF.

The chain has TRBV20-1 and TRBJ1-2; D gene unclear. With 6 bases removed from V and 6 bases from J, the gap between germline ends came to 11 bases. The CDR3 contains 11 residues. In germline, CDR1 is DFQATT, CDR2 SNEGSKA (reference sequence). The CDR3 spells CSAYHMDGYTF. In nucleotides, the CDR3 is TGCAGTGCCTATCATATGGATGGCTACACCTTC.

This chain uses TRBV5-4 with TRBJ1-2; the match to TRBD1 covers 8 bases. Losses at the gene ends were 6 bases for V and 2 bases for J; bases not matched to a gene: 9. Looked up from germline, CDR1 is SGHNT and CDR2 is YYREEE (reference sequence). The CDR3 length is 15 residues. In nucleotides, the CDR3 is TGTGCCAGCACCAATGACAGGGGCCAGAACTATGGCTACACCTTC. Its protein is CASTNDRGQNYGYTF.

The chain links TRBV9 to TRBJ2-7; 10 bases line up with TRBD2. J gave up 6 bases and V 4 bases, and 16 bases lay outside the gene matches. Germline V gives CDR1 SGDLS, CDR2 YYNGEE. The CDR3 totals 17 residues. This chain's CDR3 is CASSPSIAGGRPGEQYF. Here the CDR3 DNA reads TGTGCCAGCAGCCCCTCGATAGCGGGAGGACGTCCGGGCGAGCAGTACTTC.